Detailed here is one T cell receptor beta chain. Its specificity is unknown. V was pared by 5 bases and J by 5 bases, with 4 bases of the junction left unmatched. Germline CDR1 reads LNHDA; CDR2 reads SQIVND (reference sequence). This CDR3 spans 14 amino acids. The record originates from a study of pediatric ulcerative colitis. Study results and limitations: In rectum, acute severe colitis had expanded clones and less diversity. Two rectal CDR3 clonotypes occurred in all ulcerative colitis patients.

Rectal tissue came from one to two pinch biopsies taken at colonoscopy. Before the diagnostic colonoscopy, ulcerative colitis patients were free of immunosuppressive medication. Produced via immunoSEQ multiplex PCR; TCRdb's table is partial and in-frame only. This table has about 35,000 clones, about 81% appearing once. The specimen was gut tissue. The TCR sequence derives from a boy between 10 and 17 years old with mild ulcerative colitis. The J gene is TRBJ2-5, the V gene TRBV19, with 11 bases that match TRBD1. In nucleotides, the CDR3 is TGTGCCAGTAGTCCACGGACAGGGGGCGAGACCCAGTACTTC. Protein: CASSPRTGGETQYF.